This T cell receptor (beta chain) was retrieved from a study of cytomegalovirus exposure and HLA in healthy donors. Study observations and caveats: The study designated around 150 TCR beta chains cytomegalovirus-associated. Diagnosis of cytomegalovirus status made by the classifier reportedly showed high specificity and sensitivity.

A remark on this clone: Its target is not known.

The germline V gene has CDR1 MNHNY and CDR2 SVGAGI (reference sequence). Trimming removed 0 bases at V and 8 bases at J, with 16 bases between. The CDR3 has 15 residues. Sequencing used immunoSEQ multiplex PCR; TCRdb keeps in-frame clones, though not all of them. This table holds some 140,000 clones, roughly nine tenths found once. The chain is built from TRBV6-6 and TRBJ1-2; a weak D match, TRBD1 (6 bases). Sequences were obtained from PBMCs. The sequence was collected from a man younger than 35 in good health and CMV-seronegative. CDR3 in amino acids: CASSYSQGGSRGYTF. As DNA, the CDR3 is TGTGCCAGCAGTTACTCGCAAGGGGGATCAAGGGGCTACACCTTC.